The sequence of this TCR beta chain was determined in a study of T-cell memory formation after mild COVID-19. TCRdb fed the 5' RACE reads into MiXCR, producing one record per CDR3 protein. This sample has hundreds of thousands of distinct CDR3 sequences, with about 23% found just once. With regard to this clonotype: Its antigen is undetermined.

From germline, CDR1 is DFQATT and CDR2 SNEGSKA (reference sequence). The CDR3 runs to 10 residues. V was trimmed by 5 bases and J by 3 bases, leaving 2 bases between them. Whole-study findings and limits: Memory sampled before infection contained some responding clones, suggesting cross-reactive memory joined.

The rearrangement links TRBV20-1 to TRBJ2-1; D unresolved. The sequence came from an adult woman who had mild COVID-19 (a few samples of this study predate the infection). Cell type and time point are not known. The sample comprised PBMCs or a T cell subset sorted from them (not recorded which). CDR3 region: CSAVYNEQFF. The CDR3 nucleotides are TGCAGTGCTGTCTACAATGAGCAGTTCTTC.